The rows below give T cell receptor beta chains drawn from one sample of a study of radiation and T cells in renal cell carcinoma. The protocol was immunoSEQ multiplex PCR, while the TCRdb copy is restricted to in-frame clones and leaves out a portion. Among approximately 170,000 clones listed, around 90% were seen once. Source: blood, taken from a patient whose treatment included radiotherapy and nephrectomy. The receptors shown here come from a woman aged 45-65 years with renal cell carcinoma. The CDR3 runs from the conserved cysteine through the conserved F or W. The D gene is left open where the match is weak. Not all rows give a size; the values are once, few, many and, for expanded clones, a class.

once	TRBV7-7	TRBJ1-4	.	TGTGCTAGCAGCTTAGGGAGAAATCAAAATGAAAAACTGTTTTTT	CASSLGRNQNEKLFF
.	TRBV6-4	TRBJ2-7	TRBD1	TGTGCCAGCAGAGTGACAGGGCCGTACGAGCAGTACTTC	CASRVTGPYEQYF
.	TRBV30	TRBJ1-3	.	TGTGCTGGGGGCCGGGGAAACACCATATATTTT	CAGGRGNTIYF
.	TRBV7-8	TRBJ1-5	.	TGTGCCAGCAGTCCAGGGGCTAGAGGTAGCAATCAGCCCCAGCATTTT	CASSPGARGSNQPQHF
once	TRBV25-1	TRBJ1-1	.	TGTGCCAGCAAGGGGCACCGGAACACTGAAGCTTTCTTT	CASKGHRNTEAFF
.	TRBV6-1	TRBJ2-3	.	TGTGCCAGCAGTGACGGCGCGATACTCACAGATACGCAGTATTTT	CASSDGAILTDTQYF
once	TRBV9	TRBJ1-3	.	TGTGCCAGCAGCGTAGGAGGGGAAAACTCTGGAAACACCATATATTTT	CASSVGGENSGNTIYF
.	TRBV13	TRBJ1-1	TRBD1	TGTGCCAGCACCATAGGGCAGGGGGCTTACACTGAAGCTTTCTTT	CASTIGQGAYTEAFF
.	TRBV6-6	TRBJ2-7	.	TGTGCCAGCACCCCGGGACTTACAGGGGAACGGTACTTC	CASTPGLTGERYF
.	TRBV7-2	TRBJ2-2	.	TGTGCCAGCAGCTTAGCTTCCGGACGGTCGAACACCGGGGAGCTGTTTTTT	CASSLASGRSNTGELFF
.	TRBV27	TRBJ2-2	.	TGTGCCAGCAGTTTTGGTGGGACCACCGGGGAGCTGTTTTTT	CASSFGGTTGELFF
.	TRBV5-1	TRBJ1-2	.	TGCGCCAGCAGCCTGGAGCGGCGGGGCTATGGCTACACCTTC	CASSLERRGYGYTF
.	TRBV19	TRBJ2-7	.	TGTGCCAGTAGTACGCAGGGCTACGAGCAGTACTTC	CASSTQGYEQYF
.	TRBV27	TRBJ1-6	.	TGTGCCAGCAGTTACAGGAAGGAGTCGAATCTCTATAATTCACCCCTCCACTTT	CASSYRKESNLYNSPLHF
.	TRBV6-6	TRBJ1-1	TRBD1	TGTGCCAGCAGTACCTGGGACAGTTTGAACACTGAAGCTTTCTTT	CASSTWDSLNTEAFF
.	TRBV6-1	TRBJ2-5	TRBD2	TGTGCCAGCAGTAGACCGGGACTAGCGGAAGAGACCCAGTACTTC	CASSRPGLAEETQYF
.	TRBV6-5	TRBJ2-5	.	TGTGCCAGCCGCCCCGGACAGTCGAGGGAGCAGTACTTC	CASRPGQSREQYF
.	TRBV19	TRBJ1-4	.	TGTGCCAGTCTAAGAAGGGGTGAGCCTAATGAAAAACTGTTTTTT	CASLRRGEPNEKLFF
few	TRBV6-5	TRBJ1-6	.	TGTGCCAGCAGGAGCTCCTATAATTCACCCCTCCACTTT	CASRSSYNSPLHF
.	TRBV5-8	TRBJ1-2	.	TGTGCCAGCAGGTTCGCGGGAACGGGGCGAGTCTATGGCTACACCTTC	CASRFAGTGRVYGYTF
.	TRBV10-3	TRBJ1-1	.	TGTGCCATCAGTGGGTCAGGGAACACTGAAGCTTTCTTT	CAISGSGNTEAFF
once	TRBV6-1	TRBJ1-1	.	TGTGCCAGCAGGGGATGGGGCACTGAAGCTTTCTTT	CASRGWGTEAFF
.	TRBV6-5	TRBJ1-1	TRBD1	TGTGCCAGCAGTTACTCCGAGACAGGGGGAGGCACTGAAGCTTTCTTT	CASSYSETGGGTEAFF
.	TRBV4-2	TRBJ1-2	.	TGTGCGACGAGAACCGGACTTTACCCCTATGGCTACACCTTC	CATRTGLYPYGYTF
.	TRBV15	TRBJ1-3	.	TGTGCCACCAGCAGAGATCAGGGGTGGACCATATATTTT	CATSRDQGWTIYF
few	TRBV30	TRBJ1-1	TRBD1	TGTGCCTGGAGTGGACAGGGGGCATCTTTCTTT	CAWSGQGASFF
.	TRBV5-6	TRBJ1-4	.	TGTGCCAGCAGCTTGGAATGGACAGCGGAAAAACTGTTTTTT	CASSLEWTAEKLFF
.	TRBV7-2	TRBJ1-3	.	TGTGCCAGCAGCCTCGCCTCAGGCACCTCTGGAAACACCATATATTTT	CASSLASGTSGNTIYF
.	TRBV6-5	TRBJ2-3	.	TGTGCCAGCAGTTATATTGGGGGGGCCACAGATACGCAGTATTTT	CASSYIGGATDTQYF